This T cell receptor (beta chain) was found in a study of blood T cell repertoires in COVID-19. This table comes from immunoSEQ multiplex PCR, and its TCRdb copy is limited to in-frame clones, with some not included. The table lists 350,000 to 450,000 clones, around nine tenths of them singletons. Within the 2 weeks before study entry, each person in the exposed group met a COVID-19 case. The origin of this receptor is a woman under 30 who had been exposed to COVID-19. The sequencing input was PBMCs or T cells enriched from blood (not recorded which).

CDR3 sequence (DNA): TGTGCCAGCAGTTTACTAGGGGGGAGGGATACCTACGAGCAGTACTTC. Protein product: CASSLLGGRDTYEQYF. The chain is built from TRBV27 and TRBJ2-7; TRBD2 might be the D (7 bases). The germline gives CDR1 MNHEY, CDR2 SMNVEV (reference sequence). The CDR3 consists of 16 residues. Trimming removed 2 bases at V and 2 bases at J, with 16 bases between.